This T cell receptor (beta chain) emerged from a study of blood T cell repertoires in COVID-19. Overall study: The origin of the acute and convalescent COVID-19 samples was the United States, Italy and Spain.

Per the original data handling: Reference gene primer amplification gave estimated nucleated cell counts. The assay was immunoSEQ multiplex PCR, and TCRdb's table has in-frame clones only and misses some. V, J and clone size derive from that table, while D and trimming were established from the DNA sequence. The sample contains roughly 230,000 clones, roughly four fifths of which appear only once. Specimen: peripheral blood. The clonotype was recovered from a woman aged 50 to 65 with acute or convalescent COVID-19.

CDR3 sequence: CASSHSPPSQETQYF. CDR3 sequence (DNA): TGTGCCAGCTCACACAGCCCCCCATCCCAAGAGACCCAGTACTTC. The chain is built from TRBV18 and TRBJ2-5; D not resolved. Trimming took off 4 bases at V and 1 base at J, with 13 bases between the two ends. Germline assignment: CDR1 KGHSH and CDR2 LQKENI. This CDR3 contains 15 residues. Looking up the rest from reference TRBV18 and TRBJ2-5 gives the full variable domain: NAGVMQNPRHLVRRRGQEARLRCSPMKGHSHVYWYRQLPEEGLKFMVYLQKENIIDESGMPKERFSAEFPKEGPSILRIQQVVRGDSAAYFCASSHSPPSQETQYFGPGTRLLVL.